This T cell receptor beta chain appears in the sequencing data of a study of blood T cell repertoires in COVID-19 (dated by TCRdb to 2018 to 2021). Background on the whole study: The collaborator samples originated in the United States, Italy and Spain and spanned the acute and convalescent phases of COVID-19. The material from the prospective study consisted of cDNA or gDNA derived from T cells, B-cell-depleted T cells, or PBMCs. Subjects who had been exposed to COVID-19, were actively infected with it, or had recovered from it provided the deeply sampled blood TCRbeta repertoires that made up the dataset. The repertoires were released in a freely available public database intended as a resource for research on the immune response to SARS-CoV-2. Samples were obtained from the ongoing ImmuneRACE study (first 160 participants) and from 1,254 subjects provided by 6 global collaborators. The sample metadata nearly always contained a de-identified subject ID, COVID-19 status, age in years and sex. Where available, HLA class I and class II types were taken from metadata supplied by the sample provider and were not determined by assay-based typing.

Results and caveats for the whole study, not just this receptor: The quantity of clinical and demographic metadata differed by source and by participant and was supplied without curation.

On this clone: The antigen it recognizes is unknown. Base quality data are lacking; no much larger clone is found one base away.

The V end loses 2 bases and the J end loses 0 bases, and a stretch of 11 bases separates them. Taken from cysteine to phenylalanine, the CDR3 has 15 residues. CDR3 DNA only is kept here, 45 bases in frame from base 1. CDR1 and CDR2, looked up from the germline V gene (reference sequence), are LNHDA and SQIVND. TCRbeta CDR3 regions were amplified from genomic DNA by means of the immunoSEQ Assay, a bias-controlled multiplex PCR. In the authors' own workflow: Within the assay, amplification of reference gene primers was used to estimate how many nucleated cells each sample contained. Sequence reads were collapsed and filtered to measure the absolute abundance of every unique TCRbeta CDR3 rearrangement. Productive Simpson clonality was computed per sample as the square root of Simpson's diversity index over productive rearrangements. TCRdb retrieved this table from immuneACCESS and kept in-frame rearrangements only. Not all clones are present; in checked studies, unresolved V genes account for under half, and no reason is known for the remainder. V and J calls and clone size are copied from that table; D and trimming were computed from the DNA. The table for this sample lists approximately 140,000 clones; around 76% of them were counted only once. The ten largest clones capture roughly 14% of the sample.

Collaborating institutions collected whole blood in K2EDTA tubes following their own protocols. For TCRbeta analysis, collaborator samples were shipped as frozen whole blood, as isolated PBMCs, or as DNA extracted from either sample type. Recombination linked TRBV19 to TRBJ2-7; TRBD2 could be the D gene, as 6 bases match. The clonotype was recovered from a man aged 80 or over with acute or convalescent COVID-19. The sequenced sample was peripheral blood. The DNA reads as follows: TGTGCCAGTAGTATACAGGGAGGTAGCTCCTACGAGCAGTACTTC. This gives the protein CASSIQGGSSYEQYF.